Following are 21 T cell receptor beta chains from one sample sequenced in a study of cytomegalovirus exposure and HLA in healthy donors. The study ran its PCR with 60 Vbeta and 13 Jbeta primers. The assay was immunoSEQ multiplex PCR, and TCRdb's table has in-frame clones only and misses some. The data contain about 200,000 clones, 80% to 90% of them singletons. Sequenced material: PBMCs. These receptors came from a man aged 30 to 39 in good health and CMV-seronegative.

The genes are TRBV27 and TRBJ1-2, with TRBD1 identical over 8 bases. CDR3 length: 14 amino acids. Germline CDR1 reads MNHEY; CDR2 reads SMNVEV (reference sequence). V lost 5 bases to trimming and J lost 8 bases; unmatched junction nucleotides: 10. The CDR3 nucleotides are TGTGCCAGCAGTGTCCAGGGGGCGCGGGGCGGCTACACCTTC. It specifies CASSVQGARGGYTF.

The V and J genes are TRBV19 and TRBJ1-6, with D possibly TRBD1 on 5 matching bases. The CDR3 spans 14 residues. CDR1 and CDR2 (germline): LNHDA, SQIVND (reference sequence). Trimming cost V 3 bases and J 9 bases, with 12 bases left between them. The CDR3: CASSIKGLASPLHF. The CDR3, as DNA: TGTGCCAGTAGTATTAAGGGGTTAGCTTCACCCCTCCACTTT.

Comment on this clone: Different DNA sequences within this sample yield the same CDR3. The gene calls are TRBV4-2 and TRBJ2-5; TRBD2 matches 12 bases. The V gene's germline CDR1 is LGHNA and CDR2 YNFKEQ. The length of the CDR3 is 14 residues. With V trimmed by 3 bases and J by 5 bases, 1 base remained unmatched. The CDR3 is CASSQGTSGETQYF. The CDR3 nucleotides are TGTGCCAGCAGCCAGGGGACTAGCGGGGAGACCCAGTACTTC.

The V gene is TRBV5-6, the J gene TRBJ2-5; D uncertain. The CDR3 totals 13 residues. Trimming pared 3 bases from V and 5 bases from J, leaving 11 bases between. CDR1 is SGHDT and CDR2 is YYEEEE in the germline V gene. The chain's CDR3 is CASSYSGVETQYF. CDR3 coding DNA: TGTGCCAGCAGCTACTCAGGCGTCGAGACCCAGTACTTC.

The J gene is TRBJ1-1, the V gene TRBV27; possible D gene TRBD1, 6 bases. Germline V lookup: CDR1 MNHEY, CDR2 SMNVEV (reference sequence). Trimming took 6 bases from V and 6 from J, leaving 17 bases between them. This CDR3 contains 14 residues. Written as DNA, the CDR3 is TGTGCCAGCAGCCTGGACTTACAGGGCGCTGAAGCTTTCTTT. Translation: CASSLDLQGAEAFF.

The chain carries TRBV5-1 and TRBJ2-7, with TRBD1 matching 11 bases. The junction had 4 bases not matched to a gene; V was cut back by 3 bases and J by 5 bases. This CDR3 comprises 14 residues. From germline, CDR1 is SGHRS and CDR2 YFSETQ. The CDR3 DNA reads TGCGCCAGCAGCTCTGGACAGGGGGCAGACGAGCAGTACTTC. Protein sequence: CASSSGQGADEQYF.

The V and J genes are TRBV11-2 and TRBJ1-1; possible D gene TRBD1, 5 bases. V was clipped by 1 base and J by 1 base, with 19 bases between them. The CDR3 is made up of 18 amino acids. Germline V gives CDR1 SGHAT, CDR2 FQNNGV. The CDR3 loop reads CASSLGTVGRGRNTEAFF. CDR3 bases: TGTGCCAGCAGCTTAGGTACCGTCGGGCGGGGACGGAACACTGAAGCTTTCTTT.

Only one count was recorded for this clone. The rearrangement joins TRBV4-1 to TRBJ2-4; D might be TRBD2 (6 bases). Germline CDR1 MGHRA, CDR2 YSYEKL. Trimming shortened V by 0 bases and J by 2 bases, and 8 bases separated the two germline ends. The CDR3 has 15 residues. CDR3 loop: CASSQDGGTKNIQYF. The CDR3 nucleotides are TGCGCCAGCAGCCAAGATGGAGGGACCAAAAACATTCAGTACTTC.

The rearrangement uses TRBV6-5 and TRBJ1-2; the D gene is possibly TRBD1 (5 bases). This CDR3 is built from 15 residues. V was cut by 2 bases and J by 4 bases, with 14 bases left in between. CDR1 and CDR2 (germline): MNHEY, SVGAGI. The CDR3 loop is CASSYERGSSYGYTF. CDR3 sequence (DNA): TGTGCCAGCAGTTACGAAAGGGGAAGCAGCTATGGCTACACCTTC.

The V call is TRBV28, the J call TRBJ1-1; weak D call: TRBD1 (6 bases). CDR1 and CDR2 from the germline V gene are MDHEN and SYDVKM. The CDR3 is made up of 16 amino acids. The V end lost 5 bases, the J end lost 3 bases, and 19 bases lay between the germline ends. In DNA, the CDR3 is TGTGCCAGCAGTCCTTCGACAGGATACCGGGACACTGAAGCTTTCTTT. Translated, it gives CASSPSTGYRDTEAFF.

This clone was detected only a few times. This chain joins TRBV4-1 and TRBJ2-5; 8 bases are a match to TRBD1. Trimming at V came to 3 bases and at J to 7 bases, leaving 10 bases not matched to a gene. This CDR3 is 15 amino acids long. From germline, CDR1 is MGHRA and CDR2 YSYEKL. CDR3 sequence reads: CASSQLQGAEGTQYF. The DNA for the CDR3 is TGCGCCAGCAGCCAGTTGCAGGGGGCGGAGGGGACCCAGTACTTC.

This chain connects TRBV4-2 to TRBJ1-3, with unresolved D. Trimming stripped 0 bases from V and 0 bases from J, with 9 bases between. The CDR3 has 16 residues. The germline V gene encodes CDR1 LGHNA and CDR2 YNFKEQ. Here the CDR3 reads CASSQDDRSSGNTIYF. In DNA form, the CDR3 reads TGTGCCAGCAGCCAAGATGATCGTAGCTCTGGAAACACCATATATTTT.

CDR3 sequence (DNA): TGTGCCAGCAGGTCGATCGGGGGGGCCGGCTACAATGAGCAGTTCTTC. Amino acids: CASRSIGGAGYNEQFF. The J gene is TRBJ2-1, the V gene TRBV6-6; 8 nucleotides agree with TRBD2. The CDR3 is 16 residues long. J gave up 3 bases and V 6 bases, and 10 bases lay outside the gene matches. Germline V gene lookup returns CDR1 MNHNY and CDR2 SVGAGI (reference sequence).

A word on this clone: This sample also contains other DNA sequences that code for the same CDR3. The chain recombines TRBV9 with TRBJ2-2; tentatively, D is TRBD2 (6 bases). V was pared by 0 bases and J by 1 base, with 7 bases between. The length of the CDR3 is 15 residues. In germline, CDR1 is SGDLS, CDR2 YYNGEE. The CDR3 DNA follows: TGTGCCAGCAGCGTAGTGGGGGGGAACACCGGGGAGCTGTTTTTT. It yields the protein CASSVVGGNTGELFF.

The chain links TRBV7-6 to TRBJ2-5; weak D call: TRBD1 (6 bases). The length of the CDR3 is 15 residues. V lost 1 base to trimming and J lost 2 bases, with 11 bases between them. Germline assignment: CDR1 SGHVS and CDR2 FNYEAQ. The CDR3: CASSLGGRGQETQYF. The CDR3 bases are TGTGCCAGCAGCTTAGGGGGGCGCGGACAAGAGACCCAGTACTTC.

This sequence joins TRBV27 and TRBJ2-7, with 10 bases that match TRBD2. CDR3 length equals 16 residues. Germline V gene data show CDR1 as MNHEY and CDR2 as SMNVEV (reference sequence). V trimming: 4 bases; J trimming: 5 bases; junction bases outside the gene matches: 11. Written as DNA, the CDR3 is TGTGCCAGCAGTTCGGGGCCGGGACTAGCGCCAAACGAGCAGTACTTC. Amino acids: CASSSGPGLAPNEQYF.

V is TRBV2 and J is TRBJ2-7, with D possibly matching TRBD1 (6 bases). The CDR3 has 14 amino acids. The V end lost 5 bases, the J end lost 4 bases, and 15 bases lay between the germline ends. The germline CDR1 and CDR2 sequences are SNHLY and FYNNEI. CDR3 bases: TGTGCCAGCAGTTTCGGACAGATTTATTACGAGCAGTACTTC. Protein sequence: CASSFGQIYYEQYF.

The rearrangement joins TRBV10-2 to TRBJ2-7; no clear D. V was pared by 0 bases and J by 4 bases, with 7 bases between. This CDR3 is 13 amino acids long. CDR1 and CDR2 from the germline V gene are WSHSY and SAAADI. The CDR3 spells CASSESLGYEQYF. In DNA, the CDR3 is TGCGCCAGCAGTGAGTCCCTAGGATACGAGCAGTACTTC.

This clone occurred once. The rearrangement uses TRBV2 and TRBJ2-5; D remains ambiguous. This CDR3 has 14 residues. V was pared by 7 bases and J by 2 bases, with 14 bases between. The germline V gene encodes CDR1 SNHLY and CDR2 FYNNEI. CDR3 in amino acids: CASKPGALQETQYF. Here the CDR3 DNA reads TGTGCCAGCAAGCCAGGTGCCTTGCAAGAGACCCAGTACTTC. Based on the CDR3 plus reference TRBV2 and TRBJ2-5, the full variable domain is EPEVTQTPSHQVTQMGQEVILRCVPISNHLYFYWYRQILGQKVEFLVSFYNNEISEKSEIFDDQFSVERPDGSNFTLKIRSTKLEDSAMYFCASKPGALQETQYFGPGTRLLVL.

The V gene is TRBV2, the J gene TRBJ2-1; 13 nucleotides match TRBD2. The V and J ends lost 4 bases and 4 bases, in that order; junction bases with no gene match: 4. CDR1 and CDR2 (germline): SNHLY, FYNNEI. CDR3 length equals 16 residues. DNA of the CDR3: TGTGCCAGCAGTGCGACTAGCGGGGGGAATTACAATGAGCAGTTCTTC. Translated: CASSATSGGNYNEQFF.

The V and J genes are TRBV4-2 and TRBJ1-2; tentative D call: TRBD1 (5 bases). This CDR3 spans 16 amino acids. CDR1 is LGHNA, CDR2 YNFKEQ, per germline. The V and J ends lost 4 bases and 1 base respectively, with 16 bases between them. CDR3 loop: CASSPSRRQGNYGYTF. The CDR3 DNA reads as TGTGCCAGCAGCCCCTCGAGACGGCAGGGTAACTATGGCTACACCTTC.